Sequencing of this T cell receptor (beta chain) was carried out in a study of T-cell memory formation after mild COVID-19. MiXCR was run by TCRdb on the 5' RACE reads, yielding one entry per CDR3 protein. The sample contains approximately 250,000 distinct CDR3 sequences, roughly 17% of which appear only once. This CDR3 has 14 amino acids. With V trimmed by 4 bases and J by 4 bases, 7 bases remained unmatched. Germline V CDR1 and CDR2: SGHRS, YFSETQ. In its sample, this clonotype was seen a few times. The chain employs TRBV5-1 and TRBJ1-1, with TRBD1 matching 7 bases. The sample consisted of PBMCs or a T cell subset sorted from them (not recorded which). This TCR was recovered from a man younger than 35 who had mild COVID-19 (a few samples of this study predate the infection). Cell type and time point are not known. The CDR3 nucleotides read TGCGCCAGCAGCGAGTTGACAGGGCCCACTGAAGCTTTCTTT. Translated: CASSELTGPTEAFF.